The 14 T cell receptor beta chains below all came from one sample that was sequenced in a study of OX40 agonist ivuxolimab in advanced cancers. Generated by immunoSEQ multiplex PCR, the TCRdb table keeps only in-frame clones and is missing some. The sample holds under 65,000 clones, just over 90% seen once. The sample in question was CD4+ or CD8+ T cells sorted from blood, obtained in a trial of the OX40 agonist ivuxolimab. The source of these receptors is an adult with an advanced solid tumor such as melanoma, head and neck, liver or kidney cancer.

The chain carries TRBV7-9 and TRBJ1-2; D is unresolved. The CDR3 is 14 amino acids. Germline lookup yields CDR1 SEHNR and CDR2 FQNEAQ (reference sequence). The V and J ends lost 0 bases and 6 bases respectively, with 11 bases between them. CDR3 sequence reads: CASSLALTVNGYTF. CDR3 sequence (DNA): TGTGCCAGCAGCTTAGCGCTAACAGTTAATGGCTACACCTTC.

The DNA for the CDR3 is TGTGCCAGCAGTCCGAGCAGAGCTAGCGGGGGCTGGGAGCAGTACTTC. The encoded protein is CASSPSRASGGWEQYF. This rearrangement joins TRBV7-2 to TRBJ2-7; 10 bases match TRBD2. Looked up from germline, CDR1 is SGHTA and CDR2 is FQGNSA. V lost 6 bases and J lost 7; bases outside the gene matches: 15. This CDR3 spans 16 amino acids.

The chain combines TRBV6-6 with TRBJ1-5; D perhaps matches TRBD1 (5 bases). This CDR3 has 14 amino acids. CDR1 MNHNY and CDR2 SVGAGI come from the germline V gene (reference sequence). V dropped 6 bases and J dropped 7 bases, with 16 bases sitting between them. CDR3 sequence reads: CASRTAGSGQPQHF. The CDR3 DNA follows: TGTGCCAGCAGAACAGCAGGGTCAGGGCAGCCCCAGCATTTT.

This chain links TRBV6-1 with TRBJ2-2; D is unclear. The CDR3 is 11 amino acids. The V and J ends lost 6 bases and 7 bases respectively, with 6 bases between them. CDR1 is MNHNS and CDR2 is SASEGT in the germline V gene. The CDR3 DNA reads TGTGCCAGCAGGTCGAGCGGGGAGCTGTTTTTT. This gives the protein CASRSSGELFF.

The genes are TRBV4-1 and TRBJ2-7; D unclear. This CDR3 spans 16 amino acids. Germline CDR1 and CDR2: MGHRA and YSYEKL. The V end lost 4 bases, the J end lost 10 bases, and 26 bases lay between the germline ends. CDR3 sequence: CASSPQSTALSYGQYF. In DNA form, the CDR3 reads TGCGCCAGCAGCCCCCAATCCACGGCCTTAAGCTACGGACAGTACTTC.

The genes are TRBV4-1 and TRBJ2-7; tentatively, D is TRBD1 (6 bases). Trimming shortened V by 4 bases and J by 3 bases, and 22 bases separated the two germline ends. CDR1 is MGHRA, CDR2 YSYEKL, per germline. The CDR3 extends over 17 amino acids. The CDR3 protein is CASSPGPPGVIDYEQYF. CDR3 nucleotides: TGCGCCAGCAGCCCGGGGCCCCCAGGGGTCATAGACTACGAGCAGTACTTC.

The gene calls are TRBV6-1 and TRBJ2-3; D unclear. The V and J ends lost 4 bases and 1 base respectively, with 12 bases between them. The germline CDR1 and CDR2 sequences are MNHNS and SASEGT. This CDR3 is built from 15 residues. The CDR3 DNA is TGTGCCAGCAGTGGGCCGTTCCTGGGCACAGATACGCAGTATTTT. Amino acid sequence: CASSGPFLGTDTQYF.

The chain is built from TRBV4-1 and TRBJ2-7, with 8 bases matching TRBD1. V dropped 2 bases and J dropped 4; count of bases not matched to a gene: 10. Germline CDR1 reads MGHRA; CDR2 reads YSYEKL. The CDR3 sequence is 16 residues long. In nucleotides, the CDR3 is TGCGCCAGCAGCCAATTAACATCAGGGGGCTTGTACGAGCAGTACTTC. Translated, it gives CASSQLTSGGLYEQYF.

The rearrangement joins TRBV10-2 to TRBJ2-1, with unresolved D. Trimming removed 5 bases at V and 4 bases at J, with 6 bases between. CDR1 is WSHSY and CDR2 is SAAADI in the germline V gene. This CDR3 is 12 amino acids long. In DNA, the CDR3 is TGCGCCAGCAGTTCCAATTACAATGAGCAGTTCTTC. Translated, it gives CASSSNYNEQFF.

This clone occurred once. This chain connects TRBV7-9 to TRBJ2-4; weak D call: TRBD2 (5 bases). CDR1 is SEHNR and CDR2 is FQNEAQ in the germline V gene (reference sequence). The CDR3 extends over 16 amino acids. V lost 5 bases and J 3 bases, leaving 17 bases between the germline ends. This CDR3 is CASSDNPRGSKNIQYF. As DNA, the CDR3 is TGTGCCAGCAGCGATAATCCTCGGGGTAGCAAAAACATTCAGTACTTC.

This chain joins TRBV7-6 and TRBJ1-6, with D maybe TRBD1 (6 bases). Germline values: CDR1 SGHVS, CDR2 FNYEAQ. V lost 5 bases and J lost 6, with 23 bases in between. This CDR3 is 18 amino acids long. The CDR3 DNA is TGTGCCAGCAGCGCTACGCAAGTCAGGGGTTACTCTAATTCACCCCTCCACTTT. Residues: CASSATQVRGYSNSPLHF. Complete variable domain (other parts from reference TRBV7-6 and TRBJ1-6): GAGVSQSPRYKVTKRGQDVALRCDPISGHVSLYWYRQALGQGPEFLTYFNYEAQQDKSGLPNDRFSAERPEGSISTLTIQRTEQRDSAMYRCASSATQVRGYSNSPLHFGNGTRLTVT.

This clone was seen only once. The V gene is TRBV5-6, the J gene TRBJ1-2; TRBD1 is a possible D gene (5 bases). The CDR3 is 13 residues long. Trimming removed 6 bases at V and 1 base at J, with 10 bases between. The germline V gene encodes CDR1 SGHDT and CDR2 YYEEEE. CDR3 region: CASTKRGNYGYTF. The CDR3 nucleotides read TGTGCCAGCACCAAGAGGGGTAACTATGGCTACACCTTC.

The J gene is TRBJ2-3, the V gene TRBV7-9; the D is unclear. The CDR3 extends over 14 amino acids. The germline V gene has CDR1 SEHNR and CDR2 FQNEAQ (reference sequence). The V end was cut by 4 bases, the J end by 1 base, with 9 bases between. CDR3 sequence (DNA): TGTGCCAGCAGCTATCTAGGAGGCACAGATACGCAGTATTTT. Translation gives CASSYLGGTDTQYF.

This clone was counted a few times. This chain joins TRBV28 and TRBJ1-2, with 7 bases identical to TRBD1. The CDR3 totals 12 residues. Per the germline V gene, CDR1 is MDHEN and CDR2 is SYDVKM. Germline trimming cut 8 bases from V and 8 bases from J; bases unmatched to any gene: 8. The CDR3 region is CASVTGERGYTF. The CDR3 DNA is TGTGCCAGCGTTACAGGGGAACGAGGCTACACCTTC.